The 25 T cell receptor beta chains below all came from one sample that was sequenced in a study of T-cell reconstitution after alpha-beta-depleted transplantation in children. As it was prepared, the TCRbeta library received unique molecular identifiers. A single record per CDR3 protein comes from TCRdb applying MiXCR to the PCR reads. The table shows about 120,000 distinct CDR3 sequences, with approximately 22% occurring only once. Sequenced material: PBMCs, mostly from graft donor cells, taken 180 days after TCRalphabeta/CD19-depleted stem cell transplant. The source of these receptors is a male patient aged 2 to 10 who had a stem cell transplant for chronic granulomatous disease, so the T cells may come from the graft donor.

This rearrangement joins TRBV20-1 to TRBJ2-3; unclear D gene. Germline assignment: CDR1 DFQATT and CDR2 SNEGSKA (reference sequence). The length of the CDR3 is 14 residues. CDR3 DNA sequence: TGCAGCGATCGTAAGGTGGGGTGGACAGATACGCAGTATTTT. Its translation is CSDRKVGWTDTQYF.

V gene TRBV5-1 combines with J gene TRBJ2-7; the match to TRBD1 covers 10 bases. The V and J ends lost 3 bases and 5 bases, in that order; junction bases with no gene match: 8. This CDR3 region has 15 residues. The germline V gene encodes CDR1 SGHRS and CDR2 YFSETQ. The CDR3 sequence is CASSSRRTGGNEQYF. CDR3 nucleotides: TGCGCCAGCAGCTCCCGCCGGACAGGGGGAAACGAGCAGTACTTC.

Of note for this clonotype: The junction departs from the called germline gene at one end, perhaps through a read error. This chain joins TRBV6-2 or TRBV6-3 and TRBJ1-1; D is uncertain. Per the germline V gene, CDR1 is MNHEY and CDR2 is SVGEGT. The CDR3 loop spans 14 amino acids. CDR3 sequence: CPSSFGRLNTEAFF. The CDR3 DNA reads TGTCCCAGCAGCTTTGGACGGTTGAACACTGAAGCTTTCTTT.

Worth noting for this clonotype: This may arise from a read error, as a much more abundant clone is one base away. V usage is TRBV20-1 and J usage is TRBJ2-5; no clear D. The CDR3 sequence is 14 residues long. Germline V gene data show CDR1 as DFQATT and CDR2 as SNEGSKA (reference sequence). Here the CDR3 reads CSARPHVSQETRYF. The CDR3, as DNA: TGCAGTGCGAGACCCCACGTCAGCCAAGAGACCCGGTACTTC.

This clonotype was picked up many times. The chain uses TRBV28 and TRBJ1-5, with D possibly matching TRBD1 (5 bases). The CDR3 runs 13 residues. CDR1 and CDR2 (germline): MDHEN, SYDVKM. Trimming left V 11 bases short and J 0 bases short, with 11 bases between. The CDR3 DNA is TGTGCCGCTTCAGGGAATAGCAATCAGCCCCAGCATTTT. This sequence encodes CAASGNSNQPQHF.

The chain recombines TRBV7-2 with TRBJ2-5; 8 bases map to TRBD2. This CDR3 is 16 amino acids long. Germline trimming cut 4 bases from V and 4 bases from J; bases unmatched to any gene: 11. Germline CDR1 is SGHTA and CDR2 is FQGNSA. The CDR3 protein is CASSYTGTRGRETQYF. Here the CDR3 DNA reads TGTGCCAGCAGCTATACCGGGACTAGAGGTCGAGAGACCCAGTACTTC.

The CDR3 DNA sequence: TGTGCCAGCAGTTACTCGGGGGACGCCTACAATGAGCAGTTCTTC. This translates into CASSYSGDAYNEQFF. This chain uses TRBV6-5 with TRBJ2-1; D could derive from TRBD1 or TRBD2 (5 bases each). The V end lost 0 bases, the J end lost 2 bases, and 8 bases lay between the germline ends. Germline CDR1 is MNHEY and CDR2 is SVGAGI. The CDR3 has 15 amino acids.

The chain recombines TRBV28 with TRBJ2-4; either TRBD1 or TRBD2 may fit D (5 bases each). The V gene's germline CDR1 is MDHEN and CDR2 SYDVKM. The CDR3 covers 15 residues. Trimming pared 2 bases from V and 3 bases from J, leaving 11 bases between. This CDR3 reads CASSLGHGGKNIQYF. CDR3 coding DNA: TGTGCCAGCAGTTTAGGGCATGGGGGCAAAAACATTCAGTACTTC.

This clonotype showed up just a few times. CDR3 loop: CASSLAVGGGYNEQFF. DNA of the CDR3: TGCGCCAGCAGCTTGGCCGTCGGGGGAGGCTACAATGAGCAGTTCTTC. This chain joins TRBV5-1 and TRBJ2-1; the D gene is possibly TRBD2 (6 bases). Trimming pared 0 bases from V and 3 bases from J, leaving 13 bases between. The CDR3 spans 16 residues. CDR1 and CDR2 (germline): SGHRS, YFSETQ.

This clonotype has a handful of counts. The rearrangement uses TRBV18 and TRBJ2-7; D is undetermined. This CDR3 comprises 14 residues. CDR1 is KGHSH, CDR2 LQKENI, per germline. V lost 2 bases to trimming and J lost 3 bases, with 11 bases between them. In DNA form, the CDR3 reads TGTGCCAGCTCACCAGGGCCGATCGACTACGAGCAGTACTTC. This encodes CASSPGPIDYEQYF.

In this sample, this clonotype turned up a few times. This sequence joins TRBV12-3 or TRBV12-4 and TRBJ2-7; 13 bases line up with TRBD2. This CDR3 spans 16 amino acids. V lost 6 bases, J lost 3 bases, and 8 bases stayed unmatched. CDR3 in DNA: TGTGCCAGCAGAGGGATTGGGACTAGCGGGATCTACGAGCAGTACTTC. It is translated as CASRGIGTSGIYEQYF.

As concerns this clonotype: At one of its ends the junction is not consistent with the germline gene, which may arise from a read error. The V call is TRBV4-3, the J call TRBJ1-2; D gene ambiguous. Germline V gives CDR1 LGHNA, CDR2 YSLEER. This CDR3 contains 16 residues. The CDR3 spells CASSQDRDFYNHGYTF. The CDR3 DNA reads as TGCGCCAGCAGCCAAGATCGCGACTTCTATAACCATGGCTACACCTTC.

This clonotype was seen ten or more times. The genes are TRBV5-1 and TRBJ2-2, with unresolved D. Germline lookup yields CDR1 SGHRS and CDR2 YFSETQ. The CDR3 runs to 13 residues. Trimming took 4 bases from V and 4 from J, leaving 8 bases between them. CDR3 DNA sequence: TGCGCCAGCAGCGCCTCCATCACCGGGGAGCTGTTTTTT. It codes for CASSASITGELFF.

This clonotype was recorded at least ten times. The chain employs TRBV29-1 and TRBJ2-5, with a possible D match to TRBD2 (6 bases). This CDR3 is 17 amino acids long. V lost 1 base and J 2 bases, leaving 20 bases between the germline ends. CDR1 SQVTM and CDR2 ANQGSEA come from the germline V gene. The CDR3 region is CSVEGLGGTGGQETQYF. Here the CDR3 DNA reads TGCAGCGTTGAAGGGCTCGGGGGTACTGGGGGTCAAGAGACCCAGTACTTC.

The rearrangement joins TRBV12-3 or TRBV12-4 to TRBJ1-5; tentatively, D is TRBD1 (5 bases). The CDR3 has 14 residues. The V and J ends lost 3 bases and 5 bases respectively, with 11 bases between them. CDR3 DNA: TGTGCCAGCAGTTTTTGGCAGGGAGATCAGCCCCAGCATTTT. Protein sequence: CASSFWQGDQPQHF.

The CDR3 region has the DNA TGTGCCAGCAGCTTCCGGACTAGCATATACAATGAGCAGTTCTTC. Translation gives CASSFRTSIYNEQFF. The chain is built from TRBV5-5 and TRBJ2-1; TRBD2 agrees at 8 bases. Unmatched junction bases numbered 5, after V lost 2 bases and J lost 4 bases. CDR1 is SGHKS and CDR2 is YYEKEE in the germline V gene (reference sequence). The CDR3 has 15 residues.

This clonotype was observed a few times. V and J are TRBV20-1 and TRBJ2-7, with 10 bases identical to TRBD1. Germline V CDR1 and CDR2: DFQATT, SNEGSKA (reference sequence). V was clipped by 2 bases and J by 3 bases; unmatched bases: 1. The CDR3 loop spans 13 amino acids. The CDR3 loop reads CSARRDRGYEQYF. CDR3 nucleotide sequence: TGCAGTGCTAGAAGGGACAGGGGCTACGAGCAGTACTTC.

This chain connects TRBV20-1 to TRBJ2-1, with D unresolved. CDR1 and CDR2 from the germline V gene are DFQATT and SNEGSKA (reference sequence). The CDR3 totals 12 residues. V lost 2 bases to trimming and J lost 6 bases, with 8 bases between them. The CDR3: CSARTDSNEQFF. In DNA, the CDR3 is TGCAGTGCTAGAACCGATTCCAATGAGCAGTTCTTC.

Only a few counts were recorded for this clonotype. The chain is built from TRBV11-2 and TRBJ2-1, with TRBD2 matching 7 bases. Germline loops: CDR1 SGHAT, CDR2 FQNNGV. There are 17 residues in the CDR3. After removal of 3 bases from V and 1 base from J, the junction contained 9 bases not matched to a gene. The CDR3 DNA reads as TGTGCCAGCAGCTTCCCTGCCAGCGGGAAATCCTACAATGAGCAGTTCTTC. Its translation is CASSFPASGKSYNEQFF.

The DNA of the CDR3 is TGCAGTGCTGAAAGCGGGGGTACCTCCTACGAGCAGTACTTC. Translation gives CSAESGGTSYEQYF. The V and J genes are TRBV20-1 and TRBJ2-7, with 8 bases lining up with TRBD2. Trimming at V came to 5 bases and at J to 0 bases, leaving 6 bases not matched to a gene. CDR3 length: 14 residues. Germline loops: CDR1 DFQATT, CDR2 SNEGSKA (reference sequence).

The chain links TRBV15 to TRBJ1-5; D is unresolved. Between the trimmed V and J ends, which lost 0 bases and 0 bases, there was a span of 12 bases. CDR1 is LNHNV and CDR2 is YYDKDF in the germline V gene (reference sequence). The CDR3 consists of 17 residues. CDR3 nucleotides: TGTGCCACCAGCAGAGATAGTTCGGTTCTTAGCAATCAGCCCCAGCATTTT. It encodes CATSRDSSVLSNQPQHF.

The genes are TRBV3-1 and TRBJ2-1; no definite D call. The V gene's germline CDR1 is LGHDT and CDR2 YNNKEL (reference sequence). V dropped 4 bases and J dropped 6 bases, with 10 bases sitting between them. The CDR3 is 13 amino acids. CDR3 DNA: TGTGCCAGCAGCCCCCTTAACCTCAATGAGCAGTTCTTC. It specifies CASSPLNLNEQFF.

This clonotype showed up just a few times. V is TRBV12-3 or TRBV12-4 and J is TRBJ1-5; D is undetermined. The CDR3 has 16 residues. Trimming pared 5 bases from V and 1 base from J, leaving 15 bases between. The CDR3 loop reads CASSAAAGGSNQPQHF. CDR3 DNA sequence: TGTGCCAGCAGTGCCGCCGCAGGTGGGAGCAATCAGCCCCAGCATTTT.

The CDR3 reads CASSPRTSGGPYEQYF. CDR3 nucleotide sequence: TGTGCCAGCTCACCACGGACTAGCGGGGGTCCCTACGAGCAGTACTTC. The V call is TRBV18, the J call TRBJ2-7; 13 positions match TRBD2. V lost 1 base and J lost 2; bases outside the gene matches: 2. In germline, CDR1 is KGHSH, CDR2 LQKENI. The CDR3 runs to 16 residues.

The J gene is TRBJ2-4, the V gene TRBV12-3 or TRBV12-4; 7 nucleotides align to TRBD2. Trimming cost V 3 bases and J 1 base; bases outside gene matches: 9. This CDR3 region has 17 residues. The CDR3 region is CASSLVLAEGAKNIQYF. The CDR3 region has the DNA TGTGCCAGCAGTTTGGTCCTAGCGGAGGGGGCCAAAAACATTCAGTACTTC.